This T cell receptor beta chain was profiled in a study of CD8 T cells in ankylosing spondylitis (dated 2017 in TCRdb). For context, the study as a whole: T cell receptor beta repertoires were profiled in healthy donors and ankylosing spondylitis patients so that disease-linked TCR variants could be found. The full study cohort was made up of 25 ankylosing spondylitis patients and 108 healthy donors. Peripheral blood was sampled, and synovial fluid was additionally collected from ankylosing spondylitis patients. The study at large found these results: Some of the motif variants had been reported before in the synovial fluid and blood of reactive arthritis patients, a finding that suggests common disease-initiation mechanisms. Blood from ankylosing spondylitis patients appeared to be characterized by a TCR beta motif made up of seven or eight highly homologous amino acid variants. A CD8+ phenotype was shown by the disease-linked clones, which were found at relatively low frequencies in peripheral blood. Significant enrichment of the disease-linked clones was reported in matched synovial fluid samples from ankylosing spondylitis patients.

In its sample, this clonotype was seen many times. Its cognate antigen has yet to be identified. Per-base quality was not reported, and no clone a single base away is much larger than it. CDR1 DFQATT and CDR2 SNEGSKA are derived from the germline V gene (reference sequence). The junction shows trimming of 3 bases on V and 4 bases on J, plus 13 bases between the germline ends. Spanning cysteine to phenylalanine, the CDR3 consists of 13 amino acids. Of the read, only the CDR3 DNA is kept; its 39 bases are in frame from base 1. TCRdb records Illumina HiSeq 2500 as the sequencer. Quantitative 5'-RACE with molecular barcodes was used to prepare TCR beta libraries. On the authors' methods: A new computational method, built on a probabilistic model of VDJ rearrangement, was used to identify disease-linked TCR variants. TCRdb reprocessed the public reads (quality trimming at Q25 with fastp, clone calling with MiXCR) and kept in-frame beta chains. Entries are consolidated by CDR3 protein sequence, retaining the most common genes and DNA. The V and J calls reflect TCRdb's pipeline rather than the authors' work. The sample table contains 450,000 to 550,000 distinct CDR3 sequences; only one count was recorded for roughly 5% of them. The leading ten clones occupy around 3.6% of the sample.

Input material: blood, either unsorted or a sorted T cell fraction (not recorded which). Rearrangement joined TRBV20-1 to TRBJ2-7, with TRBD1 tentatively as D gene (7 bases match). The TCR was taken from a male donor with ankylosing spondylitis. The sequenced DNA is TGCAGTGCTAGCGGGGGACAGCTTTACGAGCAGTACTTC. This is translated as CSASGGQLYEQYF.